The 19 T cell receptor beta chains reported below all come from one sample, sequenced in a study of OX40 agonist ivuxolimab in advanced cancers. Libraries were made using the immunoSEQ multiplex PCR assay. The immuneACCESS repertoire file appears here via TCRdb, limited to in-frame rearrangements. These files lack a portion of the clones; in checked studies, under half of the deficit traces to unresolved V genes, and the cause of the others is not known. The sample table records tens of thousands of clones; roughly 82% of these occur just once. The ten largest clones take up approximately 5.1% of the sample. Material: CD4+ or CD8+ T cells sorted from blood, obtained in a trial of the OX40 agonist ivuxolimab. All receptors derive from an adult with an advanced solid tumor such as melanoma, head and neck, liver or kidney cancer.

CDR3 in amino acids: CASSSGADTQYF. CDR3 DNA sequence: TGTGCCAGCAGCTCAGGGGCAGATACGCAGTATTTT. This chain links TRBV7-6 with TRBJ2-3; TRBD1 might be the D (6 bases). Trimming took off 4 bases at V and 4 bases at J, with 6 bases between the two ends. CDR1 and CDR2 (germline): SGHVS, FNYEAQ. The CDR3 is 12 residues long.

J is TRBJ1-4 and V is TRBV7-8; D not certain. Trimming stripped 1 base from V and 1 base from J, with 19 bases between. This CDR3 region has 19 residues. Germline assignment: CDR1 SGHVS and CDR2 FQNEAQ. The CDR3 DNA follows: TGTGCCAGCAGCTTAGAAGGGTCCCGAATCACCCTAACTAATGAAAAACTGTTTTTT. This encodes CASSLEGSRITLTNEKLFF.

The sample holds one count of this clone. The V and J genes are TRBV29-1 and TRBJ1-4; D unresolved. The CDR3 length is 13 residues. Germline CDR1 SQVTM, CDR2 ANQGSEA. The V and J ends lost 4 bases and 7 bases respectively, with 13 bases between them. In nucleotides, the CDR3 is TGCAGCGTTGTTGGGCAGCGAAGTGAAAAACTGTTTTTT. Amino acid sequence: CSVVGQRSEKLFF.

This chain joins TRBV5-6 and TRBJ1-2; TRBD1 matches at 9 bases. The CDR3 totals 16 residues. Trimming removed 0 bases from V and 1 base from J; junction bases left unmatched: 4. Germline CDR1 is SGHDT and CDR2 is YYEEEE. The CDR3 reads CASSLGGQGYNYGYTF. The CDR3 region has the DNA TGTGCCAGCAGCTTGGGGGGACAGGGTTATAACTATGGCTACACCTTC.

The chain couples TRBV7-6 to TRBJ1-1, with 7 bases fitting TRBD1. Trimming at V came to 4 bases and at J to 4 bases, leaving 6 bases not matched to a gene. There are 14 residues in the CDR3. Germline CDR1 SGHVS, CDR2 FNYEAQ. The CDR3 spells CASSSGGFGTEAFF. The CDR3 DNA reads TGTGCCAGCAGCTCAGGGGGATTTGGCACTGAAGCTTTCTTT.

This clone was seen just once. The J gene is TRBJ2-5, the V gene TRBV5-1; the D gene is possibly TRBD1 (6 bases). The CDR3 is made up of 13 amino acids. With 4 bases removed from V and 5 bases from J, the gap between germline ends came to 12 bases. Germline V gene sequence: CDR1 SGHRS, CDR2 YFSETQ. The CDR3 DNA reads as TGCGCCAGCAGCACCGGACAGTGGGAGACCCAGTACTTC. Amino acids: CASSTGQWETQYF.

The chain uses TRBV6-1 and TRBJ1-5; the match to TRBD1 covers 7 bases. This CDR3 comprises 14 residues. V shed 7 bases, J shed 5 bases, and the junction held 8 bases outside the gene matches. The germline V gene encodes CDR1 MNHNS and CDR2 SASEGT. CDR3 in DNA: TGTGCCAGCAAGATGGGACAGTGGGATCAGCCCCAGCATTTT. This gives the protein CASKMGQWDQPQHF.

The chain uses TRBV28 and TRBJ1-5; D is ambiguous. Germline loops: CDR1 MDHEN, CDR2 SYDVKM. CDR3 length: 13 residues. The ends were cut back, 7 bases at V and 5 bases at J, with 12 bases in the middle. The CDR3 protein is CASTDTWDQPQHF. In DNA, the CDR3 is TGTGCCAGCACCGACACCTGGGATCAGCCCCAGCATTTT.

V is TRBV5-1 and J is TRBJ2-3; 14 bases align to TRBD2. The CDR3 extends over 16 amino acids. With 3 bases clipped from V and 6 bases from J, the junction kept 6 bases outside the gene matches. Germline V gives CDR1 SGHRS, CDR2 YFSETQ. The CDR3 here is CASSSGTSGGRDTQYF. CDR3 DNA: TGCGCCAGCAGCTCGGGGACTAGCGGGGGAAGGGATACGCAGTATTTT.

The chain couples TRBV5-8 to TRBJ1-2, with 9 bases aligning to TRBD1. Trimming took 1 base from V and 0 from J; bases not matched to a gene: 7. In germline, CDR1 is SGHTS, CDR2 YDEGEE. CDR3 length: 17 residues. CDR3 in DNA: TGTGCCAGCAGCTTGTACAGGGGGCAAACCTCTAACTATGGCTACACCTTC. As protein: CASSLYRGQTSNYGYTF. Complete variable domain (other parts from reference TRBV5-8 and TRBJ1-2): EAGVTQSPTHLIKTRGQQATLRCSPISGHTSVYWYQQALGLGLQFLLWYDEGEERNRGNFPPRFSGRQFPNYSSELNVNALELEDSALYLCASSLYRGQTSNYGYTFGSGTRLTVV.

The CDR3 protein is CASSQDRDEKLFF. CDR3 sequence (DNA): TGTGCCAGCAGTCAGGACAGGGATGAAAAACTGTTTTTT. V gene TRBV4-2 combines with J gene TRBJ1-4; TRBD1 matches 8 bases. Germline assignment: CDR1 LGHNA and CDR2 YNFKEQ. This CDR3 is built from 13 residues. J gave up 6 bases and V 6 bases, and 3 bases lay outside the gene matches.

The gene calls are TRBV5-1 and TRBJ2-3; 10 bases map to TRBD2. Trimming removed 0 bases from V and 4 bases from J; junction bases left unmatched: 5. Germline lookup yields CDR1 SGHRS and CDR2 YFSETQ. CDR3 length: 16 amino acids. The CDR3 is CASSLGLAGGADTQYF. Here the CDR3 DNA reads TGCGCCAGCAGCTTGGGACTAGCGGGTGGCGCAGATACGCAGTATTTT.

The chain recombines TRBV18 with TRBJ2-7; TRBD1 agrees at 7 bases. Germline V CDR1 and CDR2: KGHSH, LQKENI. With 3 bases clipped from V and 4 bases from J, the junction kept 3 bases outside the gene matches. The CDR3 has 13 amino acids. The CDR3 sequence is CASSPSRGYEQYF. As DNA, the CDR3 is TGTGCCAGCTCACCCTCCAGGGGGTACGAGCAGTACTTC.

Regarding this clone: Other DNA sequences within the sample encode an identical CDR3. The CDR3 here is CASSLVHSTDTQYF. The CDR3 DNA is TGTGCCAGCAGCTTAGTGCACAGCACAGATACGCAGTATTTT. The J gene is TRBJ2-3, the V gene TRBV7-9, with D unclear. Per germline, CDR1 SEHNR and CDR2 FQNEAQ (reference sequence). The length of the CDR3 is 14 residues. Trimming pared 1 base from V and 0 bases from J, leaving 5 bases between.

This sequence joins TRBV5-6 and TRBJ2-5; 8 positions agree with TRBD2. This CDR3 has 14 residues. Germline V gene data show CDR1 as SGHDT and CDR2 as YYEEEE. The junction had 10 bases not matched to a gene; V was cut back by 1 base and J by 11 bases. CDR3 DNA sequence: TGTGCCAGCAGCTTGCCAAGCGGGAGAATTGGGCAGTACTTC. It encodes CASSLPSGRIGQYF.

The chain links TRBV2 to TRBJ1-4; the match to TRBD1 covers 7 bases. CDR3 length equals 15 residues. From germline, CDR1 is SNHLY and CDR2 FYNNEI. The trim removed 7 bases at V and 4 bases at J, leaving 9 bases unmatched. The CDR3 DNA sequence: TGTGCCAGCACCCCCGGGGGGACAGTTAATGAAAAACTGTTTTTT. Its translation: CASTPGGTVNEKLFF.

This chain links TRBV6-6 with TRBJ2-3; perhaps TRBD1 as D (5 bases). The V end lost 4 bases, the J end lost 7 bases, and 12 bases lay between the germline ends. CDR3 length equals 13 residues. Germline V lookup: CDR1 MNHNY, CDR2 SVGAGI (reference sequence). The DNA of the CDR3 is TGTGCCAGCAGTTCCGGTGGGGCAAATACGCAGTATTTT. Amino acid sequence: CASSSGGANTQYF.

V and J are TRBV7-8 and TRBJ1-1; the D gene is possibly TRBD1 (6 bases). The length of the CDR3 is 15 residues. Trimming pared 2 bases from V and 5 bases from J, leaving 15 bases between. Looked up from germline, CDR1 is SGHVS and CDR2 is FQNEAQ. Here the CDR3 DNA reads TGTGCCAGCAGCTTATTAACAGGGATGGGAACTGAAGCTTTCTTT. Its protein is CASSLLTGMGTEAFF.

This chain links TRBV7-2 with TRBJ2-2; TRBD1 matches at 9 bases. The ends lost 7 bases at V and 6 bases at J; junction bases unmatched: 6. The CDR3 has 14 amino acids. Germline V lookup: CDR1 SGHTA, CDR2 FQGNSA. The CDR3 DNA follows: TGTGCCAGCAAGGGACAGGGTTTGGCCGGGGAGCTGTTTTTT. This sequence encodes CASKGQGLAGELFF.